The 26 T cell receptor beta chains below all came from one sample that was sequenced in a study of OX40 agonist ivuxolimab in advanced cancers. Only in-frame clones appear in the TCRdb table, and some are missing; sequencing was by immunoSEQ multiplex PCR. Here the sample spans over 100,000 clones, 93% being singletons. The sample was CD4+ or CD8+ T cells sorted from blood, taken in a trial of the OX40 agonist ivuxolimab. Receptor source: an adult with an advanced solid tumor such as melanoma, head and neck, liver or kidney cancer.

Concerning this clone itself: The junction does not match germline at one end; this may be a read error. The J gene is TRBJ2-2, the V gene TRBV6-1; TRBD2 matches 10 bases. Germline V gene sequence: CDR1 MNHNS, CDR2 SASEGT. The CDR3 is made up of 13 amino acids. CDR3 loop: CAGSGRVTGELFF. For the CDR3, the DNA is TGTGCCGGCAGCGGGAGGGTGACCGGGGAGCTGTTTTTT.

This clone has only a few counts. V and J are TRBV19 and TRBJ1-6; 8 nucleotides match TRBD1. CDR1 and CDR2 (germline): LNHDA, SQIVND (reference sequence). There are 14 residues in the CDR3. J was trimmed by 7 bases and V by 2 bases; bases with no gene match: 1. The CDR3 nucleotides are TGTGCCAGTAGTATACGACAGGGGAATTCACCCCTCCACTTT. As protein: CASSIRQGNSPLHF.

This chain uses TRBV28 with TRBJ1-5, with 8 bases that match TRBD1. Germline V CDR1 and CDR2: MDHEN, SYDVKM. This CDR3 region has 14 residues. The J segment lost 9 bases and the V segment lost 7 bases, leaving 11 bases of the junction unmatched. The CDR3 nucleotides read TGTGCCAGCAAGTTCGACAGGGGAGGTGGGCCCCAGCATTTT. Translated, it gives CASKFDRGGGPQHF.

J is TRBJ2-7 and V is TRBV28; 7 nucleotides align to TRBD1. The CDR3 contains 13 residues. Germline CDR1 MDHEN, CDR2 SYDVKM. V lost 7 bases, J lost 3 bases, and 6 bases stayed unmatched. CDR3 region: CASTLGQIYEQYF. The CDR3 DNA sequence: TGTGCCAGCACCTTGGGACAGATCTACGAGCAGTACTTC.

The chain has TRBV9 and TRBJ2-7; the D gene could be TRBD1 or TRBD2 (5 bases each). There are 15 residues in the CDR3. Germline CDR1 is SGDLS and CDR2 is YYNGEE. Trimming cost V 5 bases and J 2 bases, with 17 bases left between them. CDR3 in amino acids: CASRGTVPFTYEQYF. The CDR3 DNA sequence: TGTGCCAGCAGGGGGACGGTCCCCTTCACCTACGAGCAGTACTTC.

The genes are TRBV7-9 and TRBJ2-5; 8 bases align to TRBD1. The CDR3 runs 15 residues. Trimming cost V 3 bases and J 4 bases; bases outside gene matches: 7. Germline V gives CDR1 SEHNR, CDR2 FQNEAQ (reference sequence). CDR3 protein: CASSLGDRRAETQYF. As DNA, the CDR3 is TGTGCCAGCAGCTTGGGGGACAGGAGGGCAGAGACCCAGTACTTC.

The V call is TRBV19, the J call TRBJ2-5, with D maybe TRBD1 (5 bases). This CDR3 contains 14 residues. CDR1 LNHDA and CDR2 SQIVND come from the germline V gene (reference sequence). V was pared by 5 bases and J by 0 bases, with 10 bases between. This CDR3 reads CASSPPGYQETQYF. CDR3 bases: TGTGCCAGTAGTCCCCCAGGGTACCAAGAGACCCAGTACTTC.

Here the CDR3 reads CASSNRWTEFYEQYF. In nucleotides, the CDR3 is TGTGCCAGTAGTAACCGGTGGACCGAATTCTACGAGCAGTACTTC. This rearrangement joins TRBV19 to TRBJ2-7; D gene uncertain. Germline values: CDR1 LNHDA, CDR2 SQIVND (reference sequence). The CDR3 spans 15 residues. V lost 4 bases, J lost 3 bases, and 16 bases lay in between.

The CDR3 protein is CASSHSLAGGDEQYF. For the CDR3, the DNA is TGCGCCAGCAGCCACTCTCTAGCGGGAGGGGACGAGCAGTACTTC. V usage is TRBV4-1 and J usage is TRBJ2-7; 12 bases are a match to TRBD2. From germline, CDR1 is MGHRA and CDR2 YSYEKL. V gave up 3 bases and J gave up 5 bases; unmatched junction bases: 5. The CDR3 runs 15 residues.

This clone was counted a single time. The V call is TRBV6-4, the J call TRBJ2-3, with D perhaps TRBD1 (5 bases). CDR1 is MRHNA and CDR2 is SNTAGT in the germline V gene. Deletions cut 4 bases from V and 6 bases from J, with 11 bases between. The CDR3 has 13 residues. DNA of the CDR3: TGTGCCAGCAGTGCGTCCAGGGCGGATACGCAGTATTTT. Its protein is CASSASRADTQYF.

This chain connects TRBV21-1 to TRBJ2-7. TRBV21-1 is a pseudogene segment. The CDR3 contains 14 residues. DNA for the CDR3: TGTGCCAGCAGCCGGACGGCCCCCTCCTACGAGCAGTACTTC. Protein sequence: CASSRTAPSYEQYF.

This chain uses TRBV7-9 with TRBJ2-1; 8 bases line up with TRBD1. Germline V gene data show CDR1 as SEHNR and CDR2 as FQNEAQ (reference sequence). The CDR3 sequence is 16 residues long. V lost 6 bases and J lost 9; bases outside the gene matches: 16. CDR3: CASSTNPGQALSEQFF. CDR3 bases: TGTGCCAGCAGTACCAATCCGGGACAGGCTCTTAGTGAGCAGTTCTTC. The full variable domain, in which reference TRBV7-9 and TRBJ2-1 provide the parts outside the CDR3, is DTGVSQNPRHKITKRGQNVTFRCDPISEHNRLYWYRQTLGQGPEFLTYFQNEAQLEKSRLLSDRFSAERPKGSFSTLEIQRTEQGDSAMYLCASSTNPGQALSEQFFGPGTRLTVL.

Only one count was recorded for this clone. J is TRBJ1-5 and V is TRBV6-6; D is perhaps TRBD1 (6 bases). V was clipped by 7 bases and J by 6 bases, with 16 bases between them. Germline assignment: CDR1 MNHNY and CDR2 SVGAGI (reference sequence). The CDR3 loop spans 14 amino acids. CDR3 bases: TGTGCCAGCAAACCGAGGACAGAAAGTCAGCCCCAGCATTTT. This sequence encodes CASKPRTESQPQHF.

The genes are TRBV7-3 and TRBJ1-1; 12 bases align to TRBD1. Per the germline V gene, CDR1 is SGHTA and CDR2 is FQGTGA. Trimming removed 1 base from V and 5 bases from J; junction bases left unmatched: 5. The CDR3 loop spans 16 amino acids. The CDR3 region is CASSLMAGQGATEAFF. The CDR3 nucleotides read TGTGCCAGCAGCTTAATGGCGGGACAGGGGGCTACTGAAGCTTTCTTT. Full variable domain (rest looked up from reference TRBV7-3 and TRBJ1-1): GAGVSQTPSNKVTEKGKYVELRCDPISGHTALYWYRQSLGQGPEFLIYFQGTGAADDSGLPNDRFFAVRPEGSVSTLKIQRTERGDSAVYLCASSLMAGQGATEAFFGQGTRLTVV.

The gene calls are TRBV19 and TRBJ1-2; 7 bases map to TRBD1. The CDR3 loop spans 14 amino acids. Per the germline V gene, CDR1 is LNHDA and CDR2 is SQIVND (reference sequence). The V and J ends lost 5 bases and 3 bases, in that order; junction bases with no gene match: 6. CDR3 sequence: CASSPTGVDYGYTF. DNA of the CDR3: TGTGCCAGTAGTCCTACAGGGGTTGACTATGGCTACACCTTC.

The chain joins TRBV11-2 to TRBJ2-7; D is ambiguous. The CDR3 covers 11 residues. Per germline, CDR1 SGHAT and CDR2 FQNNGV. Trimming removed 5 bases from V and 4 bases from J, with 6 bases in between. The CDR3 nucleotides are TGTGCCAGCAGCCGATCATACGAGCAGTACTTC. Translated: CASSRSYEQYF.

The genes are TRBV9 and TRBJ1-2; 7 nucleotides agree with TRBD1. V lost 4 bases and J lost 5; bases outside the gene matches: 5. The CDR3 is 13 residues long. CDR1 and CDR2 from the germline V gene are SGDLS and YYNGEE. CDR3 coding DNA: TGTGCCAGCAGCTTCCGACAGGGTTATGGCTACACCTTC. Translated: CASSFRQGYGYTF.

V is TRBV4-3 and J is TRBJ1-1, with D perhaps matching TRBD1 (5 bases). This CDR3 spans 14 amino acids. Germline CDR1 is LGHNA and CDR2 is YSLEER. V lost 4 bases, J lost 2 bases, and 11 bases lay in between. CDR3 sequence reads: CASSRQGINTEAFF. As DNA, the CDR3 is TGCGCCAGCAGCCGTCAGGGTATTAACACTGAAGCTTTCTTT.

The CDR3 sequence: CSATRDSPLHF. DNA for the CDR3: TGCAGTGCTACCCGGGATTCACCCCTCCACTTT. This chain links TRBV20-1 with TRBJ1-6; D is undetermined. Germline CDR1 DFQATT, CDR2 SNEGSKA (reference sequence). The CDR3 consists of 11 residues. Trimming left V 4 bases short and J 8 bases short, with 6 bases between.

The chain is built from TRBV11-2 and TRBJ2-7; D may be TRBD1 or TRBD2 (5 bases each). CDR3 length equals 15 residues. V lost 5 bases and J lost 1, with 15 bases in between. The germline V gene has CDR1 SGHAT and CDR2 FQNNGV. This chain's CDR3 is CASSPMGDASYEQYF. The CDR3 region has the DNA TGTGCCAGCAGCCCGATGGGGGACGCTTCCTACGAGCAGTACTTC.

A note on this clone: One junction end does not reproduce the germline sequence, and a read error may be involved. This rearrangement joins TRBV5-1 to TRBJ2-5; D is uncertain. The CDR3 is made up of 12 amino acids. The germline V gene encodes CDR1 SGHRS and CDR2 YFSETQ. Written as DNA, the CDR3 is TGCGCCAGCAGCTTGGAAGCAACAGCCCCCCACTTC. Its translation: CASSLEATAPHF.

The chain links TRBV18 to TRBJ2-7, with D tentatively TRBD2 (5 bases). Trimming shortened V by 3 bases and J by 1 base, and 10 bases separated the two germline ends. The germline V gene encodes CDR1 KGHSH and CDR2 LQKENI. The CDR3 runs 14 residues. For the CDR3, the DNA is TGTGCCAGCTCACCTGCACTAGATTCCTACGAGCAGTACTTC. The encoded protein is CASSPALDSYEQYF.

The count of this clone is one. This chain links TRBV15 with TRBJ1-2; D uncertain. The CDR3 loop spans 14 amino acids. CDR1 is LNHNV and CDR2 is YYDKDF in the germline V gene (reference sequence). V shed 5 bases and J shed 4 bases, with 14 bases lying between them. CDR3 in DNA: TGTGCCACCAGCGGTGAGAGGATGTTCTATGGCTACACCTTC. Its protein is CATSGERMFYGYTF.

The gene calls are TRBV18 and TRBJ2-7; possible D gene TRBD1, 6 bases. The V gene's germline CDR1 is KGHSH and CDR2 LQKENI. The CDR3 consists of 14 residues. The V end lost 3 bases, the J end lost 0 bases, and 9 bases lay between the germline ends. The CDR3 DNA follows: TGTGCCAGCTCACCGCCGACAGGCTCCTACGAGCAGTACTTC. It is translated as CASSPPTGSYEQYF.

This chain uses TRBV2 with TRBJ2-1; the D is unclear. V was shortened by 6 bases and J by 0 bases, with 9 bases between the two germline ends. The CDR3 sequence is 14 residues long. Germline V lookup: CDR1 SNHLY, CDR2 FYNNEI. The CDR3, as DNA: TGTGCCAGCAGCGACTCGAGCTCCTACAATGAGCAGTTCTTC. This encodes CASSDSSSYNEQFF.

The chain uses TRBV9 and TRBJ2-3, with D tentatively TRBD1 or TRBD2 (6 bases each). V was shortened by 5 bases and J by 6 bases, with 16 bases between the two germline ends. The germline V gene has CDR1 SGDLS and CDR2 YYNGEE. This CDR3 is 14 amino acids long. CDR3: CASSLRGAGDTQYF. Here the CDR3 DNA reads TGTGCCAGCAGTCTAAGGGGGGCAGGGGATACGCAGTATTTT.